These 15 T cell receptor beta chains were sequenced from one sample in a study of human T cells and chemical hapten exposure. Time point denoted: pre-sensitization, week 0. The treatment is: therapeutic diphenylcyclopropenone sensitization with weekly scalp DPC. TCRdb reprocessed the RACE reads via MiXCR and lists one record per CDR3 protein. Altogether about 260,000 distinct CDR3 sequences are present, around 9.3% being singletons, with the ten largest covering 2% to 2.5%. This specimen was whole blood, taken in connection with sensitization to the hapten diphenylcyclopropenone (DPC). The source is a woman in her thirties or forties with alopecia areata. Some clones in this sample may be carry-over from other donors' samples.

The rearrangement links TRBV28 to TRBJ2-2, with 8 bases lining up with TRBD1. CDR3 length: 15 amino acids. Trimming removed 6 bases from V and 7 bases from J; junction bases left unmatched: 10. Germline values: CDR1 MDHEN, CDR2 SYDVKM. Here the CDR3 reads CASRPDRGLFGELFF. CDR3 bases: TGTGCCAGCAGACCAGACAGGGGCCTGTTCGGGGAGCTGTTTTTT. The full variable domain, its missing parts supplied by reference TRBV28 and TRBJ2-2, is DVKVTQSSRYLVKRTGEKVFLECVQDMDHENMFWYRQDPGLGLRLIYFSYDVKMKEKGDIPEGYSVSREKKERFSLILESASTNQTSMYLCASRPDRGLFGELFFGEGSRLTVL.

This clonotype has more than one count but fewer than ten. The chain carries TRBV7-2 and TRBJ2-3; 10 bases line up with TRBD1. The germline gives CDR1 SGHTA, CDR2 FQGNSA. The CDR3 consists of 14 residues. Trimming removed 5 bases from V and 6 bases from J; junction bases left unmatched: 5. The CDR3 region has the DNA TGTGCCAGCAGCCCCCGGACAGGGGGGGATACGCAGTATTTT. Its protein product is CASSPRTGGDTQYF. Using reference TRBV7-2 and TRBJ2-3 for the parts outside the CDR3, the full variable domain is GAGVSQSPSNKVTEKGKDVELRCDPISGHTALYWYRQSLGQGLEFLIYFQGNSAPDKSGLPSDRFSAERTGGSVSTLTIQRTQQEDSAVYLCASSPRTGGDTQYFGPGTRLTVL.

Regarding this clonotype: A read error may account for a junction end that differs from germline. The V gene is TRBV6-1, the J gene TRBJ1-1, with 7 bases matching TRBD1. The CDR3 extends over 14 amino acids. Per germline, CDR1 MNHNS and CDR2 SASEGT. The CDR3 loop reads CASSVGTANTEAVF. The CDR3 region has the DNA TGTGCCAGCAGTGTAGGGACAGCGAACACTGAAGCTGTCTTT.

This clonotype was observed a handful of times. The chain links TRBV28 to TRBJ2-7; the match to TRBD2 covers 12 bases. The V segment lost 3 bases and the J segment 7 bases; nucleotides outside the gene matches: 7. The germline gives CDR1 MDHEN, CDR2 SYDVKM. The length of the CDR3 is 15 residues. CDR3 DNA sequence: TGTGCCAGCAGTTTTTTGACTAGCGGGAGAGGTGAGCAGTACTTC. Amino acid sequence: CASSFLTSGRGEQYF. The whole variable domain, filled in from reference TRBV28 and TRBJ2-7, reads DVKVTQSSRYLVKRTGEKVFLECVQDMDHENMFWYRQDPGLGLRLIYFSYDVKMKEKGDIPEGYSVSREKKERFSLILESASTNQTSMYLCASSFLTSGRGEQYFGPGTRLTVT.

This chain links TRBV5-1 with TRBJ1-1, with D unclear. The germline CDR1 and CDR2 sequences are SGHRS and YFSETQ. CDR3 size: 15 residues. V was shortened by 0 bases and J by 0 bases, with 9 bases between the two germline ends. For the CDR3, the DNA is TGCGCCAGCAGCTTGGGGCCGGACTTGAACACTGAAGCTTTCTTT. This codes for CASSLGPDLNTEAFF.

This clonotype was recorded a few times. This chain links TRBV7-2 with TRBJ2-3; 8 nucleotides match TRBD1. With V trimmed by 3 bases and J by 1 base, 3 bases remained unmatched. The CDR3 loop spans 15 amino acids. Per the germline V gene, CDR1 is SGHTA and CDR2 is FQGNSA. The CDR3 is CASSLEGQGTDTQYF. CDR3 DNA: TGTGCCAGCAGCTTGGAGGGACAGGGCACAGATACGCAGTATTTT.

The sample holds many counts of this clonotype. The CDR3 reads CASSQEGTSPLHF. The DNA for the CDR3 is TGCGCCAGCAGCCAAGAGGGGACTTCACCCCTCCACTTT. The chain uses TRBV4-1 and TRBJ1-6, with D possibly being TRBD1 (5 bases). Germline V gives CDR1 MGHRA, CDR2 YSYEKL. The CDR3 is 13 amino acids. V was clipped by 0 bases and J by 9 bases, with 6 bases between them.

This chain connects TRBV9 to TRBJ2-1; D is undetermined. CDR1 SGDLS and CDR2 YYNGEE come from the germline V gene. CDR3 length: 15 residues. V was trimmed by 1 base and J by 8 bases, leaving 16 bases between them. The CDR3 loop reads CASSVLEQWYDEQFF. CDR3 in DNA: TGTGCCAGCAGCGTACTTGAACAATGGTACGATGAGCAGTTCTTC.

This clonotype turned up a few times. V usage is TRBV6-4 and J usage is TRBJ1-2; D is undetermined. V was pared by 6 bases and J by 0 bases, with 11 bases between. The CDR3 length is 14 residues. Germline V gene data show CDR1 as MRHNA and CDR2 as SNTAGT. DNA of the CDR3: TGTGCCAGCAGGGCCGGAGGTTCTAACTATGGCTACACCTTC. Residues: CASRAGGSNYGYTF.

This chain connects TRBV6-2 or TRBV6-3 to TRBJ2-1, with TRBD2 matching over 14 bases. CDR1 is MNHEY, CDR2 SVGEGT, per germline. This CDR3 spans 18 amino acids. Losses at the gene ends were 6 bases for V and 7 bases for J; bases not matched to a gene: 14. The CDR3 sequence: CASRHLGTSGSTRNEQFF. The CDR3 DNA reads as TGTGCCAGCAGACACCTTGGGACTAGCGGGAGTACGAGGAATGAGCAGTTCTTC.

V gene TRBV19 combines with J gene TRBJ2-3; 7 nucleotides match TRBD2. The V gene's germline CDR1 is LNHDA and CDR2 SQIVND (reference sequence). Trimming took 4 bases from V and 4 from J; bases not matched to a gene: 11. This CDR3 has 16 amino acids. CDR3 DNA sequence: TGTGCCAGTAGTACGAGGACTAGACGAAGAGCAGATACGCAGTATTTT. Protein: CASSTRTRRRADTQYF.

The V gene is TRBV5-6, the J gene TRBJ1-3; no clear D gene. Trimming took off 10 bases at V and 0 bases at J, with 8 bases between the two ends. This CDR3 region has 12 residues. In germline, CDR1 is SGHDT, CDR2 YYEEEE. The CDR3 coding sequence is TGTGCCGGCAAAGACTCTGGAAACACCATATATTTT. Amino acid sequence: CAGKDSGNTIYF.

The genes are TRBV7-9 and TRBJ2-1; the D is unclear. The CDR3 consists of 16 residues. Germline assignment: CDR1 SEHNR and CDR2 FQNEAQ (reference sequence). The V and J ends lost 4 bases and 4 bases respectively, with 17 bases between them. CDR3 nucleotides: TGTGCCAGCAGCTCCTATTCGGCGGAAAGATACAATGAGCAGTTCTTC. It codes for CASSSYSAERYNEQFF.

With respect to this clonotype: The junction departs from the called germline gene at one end, perhaps through a read error. The V and J genes are TRBV7-9 and TRBJ2-7; 9 bases match TRBD1. The germline CDR1 and CDR2 sequences are SEHNR and FQNEAQ (reference sequence). The CDR3 spans 16 residues. For the CDR3, the DNA is TGTGCCAGCAGTCCTGCTGCCAGGGACAGGGTAAGCGAGAAGTACTTC. It codes for CASSPAARDRVSEKYF.

The chain joins TRBV11-2 to TRBJ1-6; maybe TRBD1 (6 bases). This CDR3 has 14 amino acids. V lost 2 bases and J lost 7, with 9 bases in between. The germline V gene encodes CDR1 SGHAT and CDR2 FQNNGV. CDR3 bases: TGTGCCAGCAGCTTAAACGGACAGAATTCACCCCTCCACTTT. Translated: CASSLNGQNSPLHF.